These 9 T cell receptor beta chains share one sample of origin, sequenced in a study of blood T cell repertoires in COVID-19. Produced via immunoSEQ multiplex PCR; TCRdb's table is partial and in-frame only. The sample carries more than 40,000 clones, about 88% recorded once. The sequenced material came from PBMCs or T cells enriched from blood (not recorded which). These receptors came from a woman in her fifties or sixties who had recovered from COVID-19.

The rearrangement joins TRBV15 to TRBJ1-1; D gene ambiguous. The CDR3 sequence is 15 residues long. V lost 1 base and J 1 base, leaving 10 bases between the germline ends. In germline, CDR1 is LNHNV, CDR2 YYDKDF (reference sequence). The CDR3 sequence is CATSRAGEWNTEAFF. The DNA of the CDR3 is TGTGCCACCAGCAGAGCTGGGGAGTGGAACACTGAAGCTTTCTTT.

The J gene is TRBJ2-2, the V gene TRBV11-3; 7 bases line up with TRBD1. The CDR3 is 13 amino acids. J gave up 6 bases and V 6 bases, and 4 bases lay outside the gene matches. Germline assignment: CDR1 SGHNT and CDR2 YENEEA. The CDR3 is CASSLQGAGELFF. CDR3 in DNA: TGTGCCAGCAGTCTTCAGGGGGCCGGGGAGCTGTTTTTT.

This clone was seen once. The chain combines TRBV5-6 with TRBJ1-2; D call uncertain. Trimming removed 0 bases from V and 1 base from J, with 10 bases in between. Germline loops: CDR1 SGHDT, CDR2 YYEEEE. The CDR3 runs to 15 residues. This chain's CDR3 is CASSLGFGVNYGYTF. CDR3 coding DNA: TGTGCCAGCAGCTTGGGTTTCGGTGTTAACTATGGCTACACCTTC.

This chain links TRBV7-8 with TRBJ1-3; the D gene is possibly TRBD1 (5 bases). Germline CDR1 is SGHVS and CDR2 is FQNEAQ. The V end lost 2 bases, the J end lost 3 bases, and 17 bases lay between the germline ends. CDR3 length equals 17 residues. The CDR3 protein is CASSLNSWGEGGNTIYF. DNA for the CDR3: TGTGCCAGCAGCTTAAATAGTTGGGGGGAGGGTGGAAACACCATATATTTT.

The CDR3 protein is CASSSLLTSASTDTQYF. CDR3 nucleotide sequence: TGCGCCAGCAGCTCCCTTCTAACTAGCGCAAGCACAGATACGCAGTATTTT. The genes are TRBV5-1 and TRBJ2-3, with 7 positions matching TRBD2. Germline V gene sequence: CDR1 SGHRS, CDR2 YFSETQ. Losses at the gene ends were 3 bases for V and 0 bases for J; bases not matched to a gene: 10. This CDR3 is 17 amino acids long. The variable domain in full, completed from reference TRBV5-1 and TRBJ2-3, reads KAGVTQTPRYLIKTRGQQVTLSCSPISGHRSVSWYQQTPGQGLQFLFEYFSETQRNKGNFPGRFSGRQFSNSRSEMNVSTLELGDSALYLCASSSLLTSASTDTQYFGPGTRLTVL.

This rearrangement joins TRBV7-9 to TRBJ2-7; 7 nucleotides line up with TRBD2. The CDR3 has 15 amino acids. J gave up 3 bases and V 5 bases, and 10 bases lay outside the gene matches. CDR1 and CDR2 (germline): SEHNR, FQNEAQ (reference sequence). The CDR3 bases are TGTGCCAGCAGCCCATCATGGGGGGGAGACTACGAGCAGTACTTC. Its protein is CASSPSWGGDYEQYF. Full variable domain (outside the CDR3, taken from reference TRBV7-9 and TRBJ2-7): DTGVSQNPRHKITKRGQNVTFRCDPISEHNRLYWYRQTLGQGPEFLTYFQNEAQLEKSRLLSDRFSAERPKGSFSTLEIQRTEQGDSAMYLCASSPSWGGDYEQYFGPGTRLTVT.

The table lists this clone with a count of one. This sequence joins TRBV7-9 and TRBJ1-1, with D uncertain. The CDR3 runs to 12 residues. The germline V and J ends were trimmed by 4 bases and 11 bases, with 14 bases remaining between them. Per the germline V gene, CDR1 is SEHNR and CDR2 is FQNEAQ (reference sequence). The CDR3 region has the DNA TGTGCCAGCAGCTCAGAACAGAGGGCGGCTTTCTTT. This gives the protein CASSSEQRAAFF.

This rearrangement joins TRBV7-8 to TRBJ2-1, with 13 nucleotides matching TRBD2. CDR3 length: 14 amino acids. Germline V gene lookup returns CDR1 SGHVS and CDR2 FQNEAQ. The ends lost 5 bases at V and 7 bases at J; junction bases unmatched: 2. The CDR3 here is CASSAGLAGNEQFF. DNA of the CDR3: TGTGCCAGCAGCGCGGGACTAGCGGGGAATGAGCAGTTCTTC.

This sequence joins TRBV2 and TRBJ1-1; 9 bases line up with TRBD1. This CDR3 has 17 amino acids. Germline CDR1 SNHLY, CDR2 FYNNEI. The junction had 15 bases not matched to a gene; V was cut back by 8 bases and J by 2 bases. In DNA form, the CDR3 reads TGTGCCAGCGGTCAACAGGGGGCCCAGATTTCAAACACTGAAGCTTTCTTT. Residues: CASGQQGAQISNTEAFF.